Shown below are 32 T cell receptor beta chains from a single sample sequenced in a study of blood T cell repertoires in COVID-19. Data came from immunoSEQ multiplex PCR; TCRdb stores just in-frame clones and leaves some out. The repertoire holds over 95,000 clones, with roughly 79% as singletons. Sequencing was carried out using peripheral blood. Receptor source: a human donor in a cohort sampled during active COVID-19.

The chain carries TRBV29-1 and TRBJ1-1; D may be TRBD1 (6 bases). The germline CDR1 and CDR2 sequences are SQVTM and ANQGSEA. CDR3 length equals 13 residues. Trimming removed 7 bases at V and 2 bases at J, with 14 bases between. As DNA, the CDR3 is TGCAGCGCCGTGGGACATACTAACACTGAAGCTTTCTTT. It encodes CSAVGHTNTEAFF.

The chain couples TRBV4-3 to TRBJ1-1; D remains ambiguous. CDR1 is LGHNA and CDR2 is YSLEER in the germline V gene. The V end lost 4 bases, the J end lost 1 base, and 13 bases lay between the germline ends. The CDR3 contains 15 residues. The CDR3 region is CASSRTSQENTEAFF. The CDR3 DNA reads TGCGCCAGCAGCCGGACTTCCCAAGAGAACACTGAAGCTTTCTTT.

The chain has TRBV11-3 and TRBJ2-1, with 13 bases identical to TRBD2. Germline V gene sequence: CDR1 SGHNT, CDR2 YENEEA. The CDR3 consists of 17 residues. Trimming removed 1 base from V and 9 bases from J; junction bases left unmatched: 9. For the CDR3, the DNA is TGTGCCAGCAGCTTAGGACTAGCGGGGGGCGGTGTGACTGAGCAGTTCTTC. It yields the protein CASSLGLAGGGVTEQFF.

J is TRBJ2-7 and V is TRBV6-5; the match to TRBD2 covers 12 bases. J lost 7 bases, V lost 9 bases, and 7 bases had no gene match. The CDR3 totals 13 residues. CDR1 and CDR2 from the germline V gene are MNHEY and SVGAGI. The CDR3 DNA sequence: TGTGCCAGACCTAGCGGGAGGGCCTGGGAGCAGTACTTC. Translated: CARPSGRAWEQYF.

V and J are TRBV5-4 and TRBJ2-7; weak D call: TRBD1 (6 bases). The length of the CDR3 is 12 residues. Trimming shortened V by 2 bases and J by 7 bases, and 10 bases separated the two germline ends. Germline assignment: CDR1 SGHNT and CDR2 YYREEE (reference sequence). CDR3 amino acids: CASSFTGLEQYF. Written as DNA, the CDR3 is TGTGCCAGCAGCTTTACAGGGCTAGAGCAGTACTTC.

The V and J genes are TRBV7-3 and TRBJ2-7; 10 positions match TRBD1. The ends lost 5 bases at V and 5 bases at J; junction bases unmatched: 6. Germline loops: CDR1 SGHTA, CDR2 FQGTGA. The CDR3 sequence is 14 residues long. CDR3 bases: TGTGCCAGCAGCATGGACAGGGGGAGCGACGAGCAGTACTTC. It translates to CASSMDRGSDEQYF.

The chain combines TRBV27 with TRBJ1-6; D remains unclear. CDR1 is MNHEY, CDR2 SMNVEV, per germline (reference sequence). There are 17 residues in the CDR3. V was cut by 0 bases and J by 10 bases, with 19 bases left in between. CDR3 sequence reads: CASSLSNGGRADSPLHF. The DNA of the CDR3 is TGTGCCAGCAGTTTATCGAATGGAGGGAGGGCGGACTCACCCCTCCACTTT.

This clone appeared once. The CDR3 bases are TGTGCCAGCAGCCCGGGGCCCGGGAGGAACACTGAAGCTTTCTTT. Amino acid sequence: CASSPGPGRNTEAFF. This chain connects TRBV5-5 to TRBJ1-1, with D maybe TRBD1 (5 bases). Germline V gene data show CDR1 as SGHKS and CDR2 as YYEKEE (reference sequence). This CDR3 has 15 residues. Trimming shortened V by 4 bases and J by 1 base, and 14 bases separated the two germline ends.

The gene calls are TRBV29-1 and TRBJ2-7; maybe TRBD1 (6 bases). CDR1 and CDR2 from the germline V gene are SQVTM and ANQGSEA. This CDR3 comprises 13 residues. Trimming removed 5 bases from V and 2 bases from J, with 13 bases in between. The CDR3 bases are TGCAGCGTTCGAGACAGGACAACCTACGAGCAGTACTTC. This gives the protein CSVRDRTTYEQYF.

V and J are TRBV5-1 and TRBJ1-4; tentative D call: TRBD1 (6 bases). The CDR3 has 14 residues. V shed 4 bases and J shed 4 bases, with 11 bases lying between them. Germline CDR1 SGHRS, CDR2 YFSETQ. Here the CDR3 DNA reads TGCGCCAGCAGCCTGACAGGAGATAATGAAAAACTGTTTTTT. It is translated as CASSLTGDNEKLFF.

The V call is TRBV7-2, the J call TRBJ1-5; D is possibly TRBD1 (6 bases). The CDR3 loop spans 15 amino acids. Trimming took 2 bases from V and 6 from J, leaving 14 bases between them. Germline V gives CDR1 SGHTA, CDR2 FQGNSA. The CDR3 nucleotides read TGTGCCAGCAGCTTAAAGGGGGGAGGGCTTCAGCCCCAGCATTTT. This codes for CASSLKGGGLQPQHF.

This chain connects TRBV4-1 to TRBJ2-1, with 7 nucleotides matching TRBD2. The ends lost 1 base at V and 4 bases at J; junction bases unmatched: 10. Germline V gene data show CDR1 as MGHRA and CDR2 as YSYEKL. This CDR3 is built from 17 residues. The CDR3 DNA reads TGCGCCAGCAGCCAAGTGGCTGGGGGGGGGAGGTACAATGAGCAGTTCTTC. It specifies CASSQVAGGGRYNEQFF.

Note on this clone: This specimen includes other DNA sequences encoding the same CDR3. J is TRBJ1-4 and V is TRBV7-9; perhaps TRBD1 as D (6 bases). Trimming left V 5 bases short and J 5 bases short, with 12 bases between. CDR1 is SEHNR and CDR2 is FQNEAQ in the germline V gene (reference sequence). This CDR3 has 14 residues. CDR3 sequence (DNA): TGTGCCAGCAGCCCCGGACAGTTAAATGAAAAACTGTTTTTT. Translated: CASSPGQLNEKLFF.

The genes are TRBV19 and TRBJ2-1; possibly TRBD2 for D (6 bases). This CDR3 has 15 residues. Germline V gene data show CDR1 as LNHDA and CDR2 as SQIVND (reference sequence). Trimming stripped 3 bases from V and 0 bases from J, with 9 bases between. In DNA, the CDR3 is TGTGCCAGTAGTATGGGACTGAGCTCCTACAATGAGCAGTTCTTC. Encoded protein: CASSMGLSSYNEQFF.

The chain employs TRBV12-5 and TRBJ2-1; 14 bases match TRBD2. CDR3 length: 16 amino acids. V shed 5 bases, J shed 4 bases, and the junction held 4 bases outside the gene matches. Germline CDR1 and CDR2: LGHNT and FRNRAP. CDR3 nucleotides: TGTGCTAGTGGTCCGGGACTAGCGGGGGAGTACAATGAGCAGTTCTTC. It is translated as CASGPGLAGEYNEQFF.

The genes are TRBV4-3 and TRBJ1-4, with D uncertain. The ends were cut back, 0 bases at V and 0 bases at J, with 14 bases in the middle. This CDR3 region has 18 residues. Germline loops: CDR1 LGHNA, CDR2 YSLEER. The CDR3 DNA reads TGCGCCAGCAGCCAAGATTTCAAACACTATACAACTAATGAAAAACTGTTTTTT. Translating it yields CASSQDFKHYTTNEKLFF.

This clone was found a few times. This chain links TRBV6-2 or TRBV6-3 with TRBJ2-7, with D uncertain. CDR1 and CDR2 from the germline V gene are MNHEY and SVGEGT. The CDR3 length is 12 residues. The V end lost 1 base, the J end lost 3 bases, and 4 bases lay between the germline ends. CDR3 protein: CASSYFSYEQYF. In DNA, the CDR3 is TGTGCCAGCAGTTACTTCAGCTACGAGCAGTACTTC.

The chain employs TRBV15 and TRBJ2-7, with 7 bases identical to TRBD1. The J segment lost 3 bases and the V segment lost 5 bases, leaving 10 bases of the junction unmatched. CDR3 size: 15 residues. Germline CDR1 LNHNV, CDR2 YYDKDF (reference sequence). CDR3 nucleotide sequence: TGTGCCACCAGCCCCCGACCGGCAGGGGGCTACGAGCAGTACTTC. Translated, it gives CATSPRPAGGYEQYF.

The chain carries TRBV27 and TRBJ1-6, with 7 bases fitting TRBD1. CDR1 and CDR2 from the germline V gene are MNHEY and SMNVEV (reference sequence). Unmatched junction bases numbered 9, after V lost 1 base and J lost 9 bases. CDR3 length: 16 residues. The CDR3 nucleotides are TGTGCCAGCAGTTTATTAGGGACAGTGGCGGGTTCACCCCTCCACTTT. It specifies CASSLLGTVAGSPLHF.

V and J are TRBV24-1 and TRBJ2-7; D possibly corresponds to TRBD1 (6 bases). With 2 bases removed from V and 2 bases from J, the gap between germline ends came to 15 bases. CDR1 and CDR2 (germline): KGHDR, SFDVKD. This CDR3 has 16 amino acids. CDR3 loop: CATSDSSTGIAYEQYF. In DNA form, the CDR3 reads TGTGCCACCAGTGATTCATCGACAGGAATAGCCTACGAGCAGTACTTC.

The chain employs TRBV27 and TRBJ2-7, with 10 bases matching TRBD1. This CDR3 is 14 amino acids long. Losses at the gene ends were 6 bases for V and 2 bases for J; bases not matched to a gene: 4. Germline CDR1 reads MNHEY; CDR2 reads SMNVEV (reference sequence). The DNA for the CDR3 is TGTGCCAGCAGCATAGGACAGGGGGCCTACGAGCAGTACTTC. It is translated as CASSIGQGAYEQYF.

The table lists this clone with a few counts. The chain joins TRBV13 to TRBJ2-3; no reliable D call. This CDR3 has 12 amino acids. Germline V lookup: CDR1 PRHDT, CDR2 FYEKMQ (reference sequence). V gave up 7 bases and J gave up 3 bases, with 8 bases separating them. The DNA of the CDR3 is TGTGCCAGCACGACTTATACAGATACGCAGTATTTT. It codes for CASTTYTDTQYF.

This clone was picked up a small number of times. This rearrangement joins TRBV7-8 to TRBJ1-5; 7 nucleotides agree with TRBD1. This CDR3 spans 13 amino acids. Per germline, CDR1 SGHVS and CDR2 FQNEAQ. The V segment lost 3 bases and the J segment 4 bases; nucleotides outside the gene matches: 0. The CDR3 coding sequence is TGTGCCAGCAGCTTGGGACAGAATCAGCCCCAGCATTTT. Residues: CASSLGQNQPQHF. The full variable domain, rest sourced from reference TRBV7-8 and TRBJ1-5, is GAGVSQSPRYKVAKRGQDVALRCDPISGHVSLFWYQQALGQGPEFLTYFQNEAQLDKSGLPSDRFFAERPEGSVSTLKIQRTQQEDSAVYLCASSLGQNQPQHFGDGTRLSIL.

The rearrangement joins TRBV27 to TRBJ2-7; the match to TRBD1 covers 11 bases. Germline V gives CDR1 MNHEY, CDR2 SMNVEV (reference sequence). With 6 bases clipped from V and 4 bases from J, the junction kept 11 bases outside the gene matches. The CDR3 is made up of 16 amino acids. CDR3 sequence: CASRPPGTGGRYEQYF. CDR3 in DNA: TGTGCCAGCAGGCCTCCCGGGACAGGGGGTCGGTACGAGCAGTACTTC.

This chain links TRBV5-4 with TRBJ2-3; D perhaps matches TRBD1 (6 bases). V dropped 6 bases and J dropped 2 bases, with 13 bases sitting between them. This CDR3 spans 14 amino acids. Germline CDR1 SGHNT, CDR2 YYREEE (reference sequence). The CDR3 region is CASNVDRHTDTQYF. CDR3 DNA: TGTGCCAGCAACGTGGACAGACACACAGATACGCAGTATTTT.

V gene TRBV6-6 combines with J gene TRBJ2-7; 7 bases are shared with TRBD2. V trimming: 0 bases; J trimming: 1 base; junction bases outside the gene matches: 3. Germline V lookup: CDR1 MNHNY, CDR2 SVGAGI (reference sequence). The CDR3 spans 15 residues. The CDR3 coding sequence is TGTGCCAGCAGTTACTCGGCTAGCGGATCCTACGAGCAGTACTTC. Translated: CASSYSASGSYEQYF.

This clone was seen only once. V gene TRBV12-1 combines with J gene TRBJ1-4; TRBD1 is taken as the D call from the table, unchecked against the DNA. TRBV12-1 is shown as a pseudogene. This CDR3 contains 17 residues. CDR3 residues: CASSFARWTGGNEKLFF. For the CDR3, the DNA is TGTGCCAGCAGCTTTGCGCGCTGGACAGGGGGCAATGAAAAACTGTTTTTT.

The V gene is TRBV9, the J gene TRBJ2-7; 9 bases fit TRBD2. The J segment lost 2 bases and the V segment lost 0 bases, leaving 3 bases of the junction unmatched. The CDR3 loop spans 15 amino acids. Germline V gives CDR1 SGDLS, CDR2 YYNGEE. CDR3 loop: CASSVGASGTYEQYF. The DNA of the CDR3 is TGTGCCAGCAGCGTAGGGGCTAGCGGGACCTACGAGCAGTACTTC.

The chain links TRBV28 to TRBJ2-7, with 8 bases fitting TRBD1. Germline V gene sequence: CDR1 MDHEN, CDR2 SYDVKM. V lost 5 bases and J lost 2; bases outside the gene matches: 5. This CDR3 is 14 amino acids long. In DNA form, the CDR3 reads TGTGCCAGCAGTCCAGGGACAGGAACCTACGAGCAGTACTTC. The encoded protein is CASSPGTGTYEQYF.

The V call is TRBV2, the J call TRBJ2-6; TRBD1 aligns across 8 bases. The CDR3 has 16 amino acids. With V trimmed by 6 bases and J by 3 bases, 7 bases remained unmatched. CDR1 and CDR2 from the germline V gene are SNHLY and FYNNEI. The CDR3 protein is CASSADRAYGANVLTF. CDR3 DNA sequence: TGTGCCAGCAGCGCGGACAGGGCTTATGGGGCCAACGTCCTGACTTTC. Drawing the rest from reference TRBV2 and TRBJ2-6, the complete variable domain is EPEVTQTPSHQVTQMGQEVILRCVPISNHLYFYWYRQILGQKVEFLVSFYNNEISEKSEIFDDQFSVERPDGSNFTLKIRSTKLEDSAMYFCASSADRAYGANVLTFGAGSRLTVL.

This clone has just one count. The J gene is TRBJ2-3, the V gene TRBV9, with 14 bases aligning to TRBD2. V was pared by 4 bases and J by 4 bases, with 8 bases of the junction left unmatched. The CDR3 is 17 residues long. Germline V gene data show CDR1 as SGDLS and CDR2 as YYNGEE. The DNA for the CDR3 is TGTGCCAGCAGCCCTCTGACTAGCGGGGGGGCAGCAGATACGCAGTATTTT. It specifies CASSPLTSGGAADTQYF.

V is TRBV6-6 and J is TRBJ1-5, with D possibly being TRBD1 (5 bases). The V gene's germline CDR1 is MNHNY and CDR2 SVGAGI (reference sequence). The V gene lost 6 bases and the J gene lost 7 bases, with 16 bases spanning the gap. This CDR3 is 14 amino acids long. The CDR3 here is CASRHRDFGQPQHF. The DNA of the CDR3 is TGTGCCAGCAGGCACCGGGACTTCGGGCAGCCCCAGCATTTT.